This TCR beta chain was profiled in a study of monozygotic twins with inflammatory bowel disease (dated by TCRdb to the late 2010s). About the study as a whole: A total of around 30 monozygotic twin pairs were included in the full study, comprising nine German pairs (four IBD-concordant, five IBD-discordant) and 19 IBD-discordant Danish pairs. Disease-associated traits were sought mainly through comparisons between IBD patients and their genetically identical healthy co-twins within discordant pairs. Each individual had, on average, about 151 000 unique TCRalpha sequences and 181 000 unique TCRbeta sequences available for analysis. Overall study results and their limits: No single strong signal or clonotype linked to IBD turned up in the results, so the idea that one exists was not supported. No difference in repertoire similarity was observed between concordant and discordant twins, possibly owing to limited statistical power. Because patients received different immunosuppressive treatments, the repertoires may have picked up extra background noise and variability between individuals. Compared with healthy twins, IBD patients had fewer clonotypes in common with other individuals, a difference most pronounced in patients showing signs of disease activity. TCRbeta repertoire diversity, by inverse Simpson index, was decreased in IBD patients compared with their healthy co-twins. The analysis was unable to tell apart different T cell subtypes.

Libraries were prepared through 5' RACE. For each TCR library, approximately 3.5 ug of total RNA was used. For each sample, cDNA synthesis with SMARTScribe reverse transcriptase was split into eight separate reactions. During cDNA synthesis, template switching introduced unique molecular identifiers that contained a 6-nucleotide sample barcode. TCRalpha and TCRbeta cDNA was amplified in two nested PCRs of roughly 17 and 9 cycles, and bead purification was carried out after each PCR. Before amplification, the cDNA was treated with uracil DNA-glycosylase and purified using the QIAquick PCR purification kit. In the second PCR, Illumina TruSeq-compatible adapters and sample-specific barcodes were added. Library quality and concentration were assessed using TapeStation and Qubit, and about 5 ng of each library was pooled. The pooled libraries were sequenced with 2 x 100 bp reads and custom sequencing primers on an Illumina HiSeq2500 single-index Rapid Run. The paper's data handling went like this. MiGEC version 1.2.6 was used for UMI-based consensus assembly to correct PCR and sequencing errors. V(D)J alignment, clonotype assembly and CDR3 extraction were performed with MiXCR version 2.1.1. To normalise gene usage, clonotype sharing and MAIT/NKT TCR abundance, the analysis used the top 1000, 10 000 and 20 000 clonotypes per sample. After downsampling to 27 000 UMIs, diversity was calculated as the inverse Simpson index using the vegan R package. Paired Mann-Whitney U tests were applied to discordant twin pairs, and Benjamini-Hochberg correction was used for multiple testing. Once TCRdb had reprocessed the reads, it stored one entry per CDR3 protein sequence and supplied no DNA. The V and J calls and clone size are TCRdb's, not the authors'. This sample's table lists some 83,000 distinct CDR3 sequences. The top ten clonotypes cover 6% to 9.5% of the sample.

Reading the germline V gene gives CDR1 SGHRS and CDR2 YFSETQ. The CDR3 spans 16 residues, from the cysteine through the phenylalanine. The coding DNA is unavailable. From each donor, an approximately 2.5 ml peripheral blood sample was drawn into PAXgene tubes and stored at -80 degrees C. Without any T cell sorting, total RNA was extracted from whole blood using the PAXgene blood miRNA kit on an automated QIAcube. Peripheral blood from monozygotic twin pairs, either concordant or discordant for inflammatory bowel disease, underwent deep TCRalpha and TCRbeta repertoire profiling that used unique molecular barcoding. Smoking habits were recorded for all twin pairs, with individuals classified as current, former or never smokers. Turning to this clonotype: Its antigen target is currently unknown.

The source of this sequence is a human donor with ulcerative colitis or Crohn's disease, or a healthy co-twin of an affected twin (not recorded which). In this chain, TRBV5-1 is recombined with TRBJ1-6; without DNA, the TCRdb call of TRBD1 cannot be checked. Material for sequencing was blood. The encoded CDR3 is CASSLEGGRYNSPLHF. The entire variable domain, with the stretches around the CDR3 drawn from the reference TRBV5-1 and TRBJ1-6 proteins, is KAGVTQTPRYLIKTRGQQVTLSCSPISGHRSVSWYQQTPGQGLQFLFEYFSETQRNKGNFPGRFSGRQFSNSRSEMNVSTLELGDSALYLCASSLEGGRYNSPLHFGNGTRLTVT.